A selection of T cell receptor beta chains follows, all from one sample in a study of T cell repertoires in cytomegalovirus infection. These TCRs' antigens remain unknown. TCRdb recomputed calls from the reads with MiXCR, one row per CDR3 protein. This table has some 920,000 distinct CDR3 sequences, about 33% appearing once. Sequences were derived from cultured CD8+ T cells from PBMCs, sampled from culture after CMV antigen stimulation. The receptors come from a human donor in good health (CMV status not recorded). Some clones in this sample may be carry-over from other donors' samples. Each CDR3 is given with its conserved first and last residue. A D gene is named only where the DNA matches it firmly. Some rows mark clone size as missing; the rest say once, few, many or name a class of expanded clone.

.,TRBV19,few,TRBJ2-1,TGTGCCAGTAGTATGGGGGTTAGCTCCTACAATGAGCAGTTCTTC,CASSMGVSSYNEQFF
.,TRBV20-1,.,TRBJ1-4,TGCAGTGCTAGAGACCGCGCTAATGAAAAACTGTTTTTT,CSARDRANEKLFF
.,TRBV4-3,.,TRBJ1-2,TGCGCCAGCAGCCAAGATGTGAAAGGGGGACGGGATGGCTACACCTTC,CASSQDVKGGRDGYTF
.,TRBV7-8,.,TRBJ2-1,TGTGCCAGCAGCTTTAAAGGCCCTCTTAGCTCCTACAATGAGCAGTTCTTC,CASSFKGPLSSYNEQFF
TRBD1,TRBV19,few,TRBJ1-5,TGTGCCAGTAGTCCGATGGACAGGGTCCCCAATCAGCCCCAGCATTTT,CASSPMDRVPNQPQHF
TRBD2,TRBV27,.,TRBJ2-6,TGTGCCAGCAGTTTCGGATGGGGGGGTCGATTCTCTGGGGCCAACGTCCTGACTTTC,CASSFGWGGRFSGANVLTF
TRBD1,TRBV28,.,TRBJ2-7,TGTGCCAGCAGCCAACATGACAGGGTTGACTACGAGCAGTACTTC,CASSQHDRVDYEQYF
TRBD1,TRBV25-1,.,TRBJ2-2,TGTGCCAGCAGTGGGGACAGGACAGGGAAGGTCGGCAGAGGTATCACCGGGGAGCTGTTTTTT,CASSGDRTGKVGRGITGELFF
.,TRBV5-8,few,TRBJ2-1,TGTGCCAGCAGCTTGAAACCGGAGCAGTTCTTC,CASSLKPEQFF
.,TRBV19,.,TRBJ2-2,TGTGCCAGTCAACTCCATAGCAGGGGCCACACCGGGGAGCTGTTTTTT,CASQLHSRGHTGELFF
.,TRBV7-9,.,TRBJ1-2,TGTGCCAGCAGCTCCGCGGTAGTGGGGGCTTGGGGCTACACCTTC,CASSSAVVGAWGYTF
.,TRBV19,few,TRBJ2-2,TGTGCCAGTAGTATTGGGTCGGTCGGGGAGCTGTTTTTT,CASSIGSVGELFF
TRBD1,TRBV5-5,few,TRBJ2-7,TGTGCCAGCAGCATGGACAGGGACGAGCAGTACTTC,CASSMDRDEQYF
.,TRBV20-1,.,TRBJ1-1,TGCAGTGTCTCGACAGCAATTTTAACTGAAGCTTTCTTT,CSVSTAILTEAFF
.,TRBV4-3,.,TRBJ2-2,TGCGCCAGCAGCCAAAAGTGGCCACCCAACACCGGGGAGCTGTTTTTT,CASSQKWPPNTGELFF
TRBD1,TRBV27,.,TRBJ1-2,TGTGCCAGCAGTGGACAGGGGCTTGACTATGGCTACACCTTC,CASSGQGLDYGYTF
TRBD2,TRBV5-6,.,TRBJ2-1,TGTGCCAGCAGCTGGACTAGCAGGGAGCAGTTCTTC,CASSWTSREQFF
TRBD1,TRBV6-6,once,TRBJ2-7,TGTGCCATCAGTCTCCGGGACAGGGGCTACGAGCAGTACTTT,CAISLRDRGYEQYF
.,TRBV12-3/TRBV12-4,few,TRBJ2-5,TGTGCCAGCAGATCGGACATGGAGACCCAGTACTTC,CASRSDMETQYF
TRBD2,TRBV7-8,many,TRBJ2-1,TGTGCCAGCAGCTTATCTAGCGGGGGGATCTACAATGAGCAGTTCTTC,CASSLSSGGIYNEQFF
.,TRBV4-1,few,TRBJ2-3,TGCGCCAGCAGCCAAGGGGGACCCTTTAGTGCAGATACGCAGTATTTT,CASSQGGPFSADTQYF
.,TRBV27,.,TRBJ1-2,TGTGCCAGCAGTCTCTCTCGGTCAGCAGGCTACGGCTACACCTTC,CASSLSRSAGYGYTF
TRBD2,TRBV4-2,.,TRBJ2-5,TGTGCCAGCAGCCAAGAGGGTGGACTAGGCCCAGAGACCCAGTACTTC,CASSQEGGLGPETQYF
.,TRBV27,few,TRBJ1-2,TGTGCCAGCAGTCCCAAGACAGCTGCAAACTATGGCTACACCTTC,CASSPKTAANYGYTF
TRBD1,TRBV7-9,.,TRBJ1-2,TGTGCCAGCGGCTTAGAGGGACAGGGCCTTCTCGTTAGATATGGCTACACCTTC,CASGLEGQGLLVRYGYTF
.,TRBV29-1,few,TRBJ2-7,TGCAGCGTTGAAGAAATAACCCCCTACGAGCAGTACTTC,CSVEEITPYEQYF